Listed below are T cell receptor beta chains from one sample, sequenced in a study of blood T cells in healthy people across ages. One entry per CDR3 protein, called by TCRdb with MiXCR from the 5' RACE reads. The profile shows approximately 1,100,000 distinct CDR3 sequences, under 55% of them singletons. Sequenced input: blood. These receptors all stem from a woman aged 60-75 years in good health. The CDR3 runs from the conserved cysteine through the conserved F or W. D genes are given only for firm matches. Rows give clone size only sometimes, using once, few, many, or a class for an expanded clone.

J: TRBJ2-3; size: NA; V: TRBV6-2/TRBV6-3; D: NA; DNA: TGTGCCAGCAGTTACGGAAAGGGGATTGGGGGTGCTAGCGCAGATACGCAGTATTTT; CDR3: CASSYGKGIGGASADTQYF
J: TRBJ2-1; size: few; V: TRBV29-1; D: TRBD2; DNA: TGCAGCGTTCTTGGACTAGCGGGGCCCCGGAGCTCCTACAATGAGCAGTTCTTC; CDR3: CSVLGLAGPRSSYNEQFF
J: TRBJ2-7; size: NA; V: TRBV6-5; D: NA; DNA: TGTGCCAGCAGTCTATCCGGGACCGACTCCTACGAGCAGTACTTC; CDR3: CASSLSGTDSYEQYF
J: TRBJ2-7; size: NA; V: TRBV11-2; D: TRBD1; DNA: TGTGCCAGCAGCTTAGTTGTACGGACAGGGCGCCACGAGCAGTACTTC; CDR3: CASSLVVRTGRHEQYF
J: TRBJ2-7; size: NA; V: TRBV20-1; D: TRBD2; DNA: TGCAGTGCTAGGCGAAGGACTAGCGTATTGTACAATGAGCAGTACTTC; CDR3: CSARRRTSVLYNEQYF
J: TRBJ2-4; size: NA; V: TRBV20-1; D: NA; DNA: TGCAGTGCTACTGGGACCATGGAGCACATTCAGTACTTC; CDR3: CSATGTMEHIQYF
J: TRBJ2-5; size: NA; V: TRBV28; D: TRBD2; DNA: TGTGCCAGCAGTTTTATTAGAGCGGGAGGAACTGAGCAGTACTTC; CDR3: CASSFIRAGGTEQYF
J: TRBJ2-3; size: NA; V: TRBV5-6; D: TRBD2; DNA: TGTGCCAGCAGCTTGGTAGGAAAGACTAGCGCGGATACGCAGTATTTT; CDR3: CASSLVGKTSADTQYF
J: TRBJ2-5; size: NA; V: TRBV14; D: NA; DNA: TGTGCCAGCAGCCAAGAGGGAGGATTAAGGGAGACCCAGTACTTC; CDR3: CASSQEGGLRETQYF
J: TRBJ2-2; size: NA; V: TRBV11-2; D: NA; DNA: TGTGCCAGCAGTTATGGGGAGGTCGGGGAGCTGTTTTTT; CDR3: CASSYGEVGELFF
J: TRBJ1-1; size: NA; V: TRBV20-1; D: NA; DNA: TGCAGTGCTACTCAGGGAGGGACGACTGAAGCTTTCTTT; CDR3: CSATQGGTTEAFF
J: TRBJ2-1; size: few; V: TRBV4-2; D: NA; DNA: TGTGCCAGTAGCCCAGACGTGGGGGAGCAGTTCTTC; CDR3: CASSPDVGEQFF
J: TRBJ1-2; size: many; V: TRBV27; D: TRBD1; DNA: TGTGCCAGCAGAGCGACAGGGCGGTATGGCTACACCTTC; CDR3: CASRATGRYGYTF
J: TRBJ2-1; size: few; V: TRBV3-1; D: TRBD2; DNA: TGTGCCAGCAGCCCACTAGCGGGAGGGCCTGAGCAGTTCTTC; CDR3: CASSPLAGGPEQFF
J: TRBJ1-1; size: few; V: TRBV12-3/TRBV12-4; D: TRBD1; DNA: TGTGCCAGCACGCTCATGAGCGGAGGGGGCGAAGCTTTCTTT; CDR3: CASTLMSGGGEAFF
J: TRBJ2-4; size: NA; V: TRBV5-1; D: NA; DNA: TGCGCCAGCAGCTTGGTTCTGGGAGCCAAAAACATTCAGTACTTC; CDR3: CASSLVLGAKNIQYF
J: TRBJ2-3; size: many; V: TRBV5-6; D: NA; DNA: TGTGCCAGCAGTCGAGGCGGGGGCACAGATACGCAGTATTTT; CDR3: CASSRGGGTDTQYF
J: TRBJ2-7; size: few; V: TRBV27; D: NA; DNA: TGTGCCAGCACTGGCTTGGGGGAAGGAAACGAGCAGTACTTC; CDR3: CASTGLGEGNEQYF
J: TRBJ2-1; size: NA; V: TRBV10-3; D: TRBD1; DNA: TGTGCCATCAGTGAAGGACAGGGGTATGGGTCCGAGCAGTTCTTC; CDR3: CAISEGQGYGSEQFF
J: TRBJ2-7; size: few; V: TRBV5-1; D: NA; DNA: TGCGCCAGCAGCTTGGACCAGGGTAACGTCGAGCAGTACTTC; CDR3: CASSLDQGNVEQYF
J: TRBJ2-5; size: NA; V: TRBV28; D: NA; DNA: TGTGCCAGCAGTTTTAGGGGCAGGTCCTTTTACAATGAACAGTACTTC; CDR3: CASSFRGRSFYNEQYF
J: TRBJ2-7; size: few; V: TRBV29-1; D: NA; DNA: TGCAGCGTTCAGGACGGAGACTACGAGCAGTACTTC; CDR3: CSVQDGDYEQYF
J: TRBJ2-2; size: NA; V: TRBV18; D: NA; DNA: TGTGCCAGCTCATCGGACAGTTCCGGGGAGCTGTTTTTT; CDR3: CASSSDSSGELFF
J: TRBJ2-4; size: NA; V: TRBV5-5; D: TRBD2; DNA: TGTGCCAGCAGCTTGCCGGGACTAGCGATAAACATTCAGTACTTC; CDR3: CASSLPGLAINIQYF
J: TRBJ2-7; size: NA; V: TRBV2; D: NA; DNA: TGTGCCAGCACCCCGATGTCCTACGAGCAGTACTTC; CDR3: CASTPMSYEQYF
J: TRBJ2-3; size: NA; V: TRBV7-2; D: TRBD2; DNA: TGTGCCAGCAGCCCCCGACTAGCGCCGAGCACAGATACGCAGTATTTT; CDR3: CASSPRLAPSTDTQYF
J: TRBJ1-2; size: few; V: TRBV29-1; D: NA; DNA: TGCAGCGCACCAGAAAACTATGGCTACACCTTC; CDR3: CSAPENYGYTF
J: TRBJ2-5; size: NA; V: TRBV5-1; D: NA; DNA: TGCACCAGCAGTTCGGGGACATCAGAGACCCAGTACTTC; CDR3: CTSSSGTSETQYF
J: TRBJ1-2; size: NA; V: TRBV2; D: NA; DNA: TGTGCCAGCAGCGACCTGGGGGGGTTCGACTATGGCTACACCTTC; CDR3: CASSDLGGFDYGYTF
J: TRBJ2-3; size: once; V: TRBV4-1; D: TRBD2; DNA: TGCGCCAGCAGCACCCCGGGACTAGCGGGGGGGCCTGACAGAGATACGCAGTATTTT; CDR3: CASSTPGLAGGPDRDTQYF
J: TRBJ2-1; size: once; V: TRBV11-3; D: NA; DNA: TGTGCCAGCAGCTTAATAGGGTCCCTTAGGAATGAGCAGTTCTTC; CDR3: CASSLIGSLRNEQFF
J: TRBJ1-5; size: NA; V: TRBV19; D: TRBD1; DNA: TGTGCCAGTAGGGGGACAGGGGCGGAGAATAGCAATCAGCCCCAGCATTTT; CDR3: CASRGTGAENSNQPQHF